These 23 T cell receptor beta chains were sequenced from one sample in a study of OX40 agonist ivuxolimab in advanced cancers. The method was immunoSEQ multiplex PCR; TCRdb's version includes in-frame clones alone and lacks a portion of them. The sample lists 60,000 to 70,000 clones; 80% to 90% were seen once. Here the sequenced sample was CD4+ or CD8+ T cells sorted from blood, taken in a trial of the OX40 agonist ivuxolimab. Source of these receptors: an adult with an advanced solid tumor such as melanoma, head and neck, liver or kidney cancer.

The chain carries TRBV7-2 and TRBJ2-1; no clear D. The V end was cut by 4 bases, the J end by 10 bases, with 8 bases between. CDR3 length: 11 amino acids. CDR1 and CDR2 from the germline V gene are SGHTA and FQGNSA. CDR3 in DNA: TGTGCCAGCAGCTCGATAGGGGAGCAGTTCTTC. This codes for CASSSIGEQFF.

This sequence joins TRBV18 and TRBJ1-5; 7 bases line up with TRBD1. The ends lost 2 bases at V and 3 bases at J; junction bases unmatched: 1. This CDR3 region has 14 residues. In germline, CDR1 is KGHSH, CDR2 LQKENI. Here the CDR3 DNA reads TGTGCCAGCTCACCAGGGACAGACAATCAGCCCCAGCATTTT. Protein product: CASSPGTDNQPQHF.

This rearrangement joins TRBV7-2 to TRBJ2-1; 9 bases fit TRBD1. The ends lost 4 bases at V and 9 bases at J; junction bases unmatched: 13. CDR3 length: 16 residues. Per the germline V gene, CDR1 is SGHTA and CDR2 is FQGNSA. CDR3 sequence reads: CASSSRQGVGEREQFF. CDR3 DNA sequence: TGTGCCAGCAGCTCGCGACAGGGGGTAGGAGAACGTGAGCAGTTCTTC.

This clone was detected only a few times. V usage is TRBV10-2 and J usage is TRBJ2-2; weak D call: TRBD1 (6 bases). CDR1 is WSHSY, CDR2 SAAADI, per germline. The V end lost 8 bases, the J end lost 0 bases, and 13 bases lay between the germline ends. CDR3 length: 15 amino acids. Here the CDR3 DNA reads TGCGCCAGCTCCGGGACACTCGCGAACACCGGGGAGCTGTTTTTT. Translating it yields CASSGTLANTGELFF.

The J gene is TRBJ2-5, the V gene TRBV28; perhaps TRBD2 as D (5 bases). V lost 5 bases and J 7 bases, leaving 8 bases between the germline ends. From germline, CDR1 is MDHEN and CDR2 SYDVKM. This CDR3 is 11 amino acids long. DNA of the CDR3: TGTGCCAGCAGTACCCGGGGGACCCAGTACTTC. Residues: CASSTRGTQYF.

DNA for the CDR3: TGTGCCAGCAGCTCTGGGCAAGATAACTATGGCTACACCTTC. This codes for CASSSGQDNYGYTF. The chain recombines TRBV28 with TRBJ1-2, with D hard to call. CDR1 is MDHEN, CDR2 SYDVKM, per germline. Trimming cost V 6 bases and J 1 base, with 12 bases left between them. The CDR3 is made up of 14 amino acids.

This chain connects TRBV5-1 to TRBJ2-7, with D unclear. Per germline, CDR1 SGHRS and CDR2 YFSETQ. This CDR3 has 13 residues. V was shortened by 0 bases and J by 6 bases, with 10 bases between the two germline ends. CDR3 nucleotides: TGCGCCAGCAGCTTGGGACGGCTAAGCGAGCAGTACTTC. Protein: CASSLGRLSEQYF.

The CDR3 region is CASSRDRDTYEQYF. CDR3 DNA sequence: TGTGCCAGCTCCCGGGACAGGGATACCTACGAGCAGTACTTC. The rearrangement links TRBV18 to TRBJ2-7; TRBD1 matches 9 bases. The V segment lost 6 bases and the J segment 2 bases; nucleotides outside the gene matches: 5. The CDR3 spans 14 residues. Germline V gives CDR1 KGHSH, CDR2 LQKENI.

The gene calls are TRBV30 and TRBJ2-5, with 7 bases lining up with TRBD1. Germline values: CDR1 GTSNPN, CDR2 SVGIG (reference sequence). Trimming took 0 bases from V and 5 from J; bases not matched to a gene: 6. The CDR3 length is 14 residues. The CDR3, as DNA: TGTGCCTGGAGTGTACGGAACAGGGGCGAGACCCAGTACTTC. Encoded protein: CAWSVRNRGETQYF.

The CDR3: CASSRGTGSGNTEAFF. The CDR3 nucleotides read TGCGCCAGCAGCCGAGGGACAGGTTCGGGGAACACTGAAGCTTTCTTT. The gene calls are TRBV4-3 and TRBJ1-1; TRBD1 matches at 8 bases. Germline V gene data show CDR1 as LGHNA and CDR2 as YSLEER. This CDR3 has 16 amino acids. The J segment lost 1 base and the V segment lost 4 bases, leaving 8 bases of the junction unmatched.

The chain links TRBV25-1 to TRBJ2-1, with 10 bases aligning to TRBD2. The CDR3 totals 14 residues. Germline CDR1 is MGHDK and CDR2 is SYGVNS. Trimming at V came to 2 bases and at J to 14 bases, leaving 9 bases not matched to a gene. This CDR3 is CASSEVLVAGGKFF. CDR3 DNA: TGTGCCAGCAGTGAAGTACTAGTAGCGGGGGGAAAGTTCTTC.

This chain joins TRBV6-1 and TRBJ2-3; D remains ambiguous. CDR1 is MNHNS and CDR2 is SASEGT in the germline V gene. V was clipped by 3 bases and J by 3 bases, with 10 bases between them. This CDR3 is 14 amino acids long. CDR3 protein: CASSERYATDTQYF. The CDR3 DNA reads as TGTGCCAGCAGTGAGAGATACGCGACAGATACGCAGTATTTT.

This clone has a handful of counts. The gene calls are TRBV27 and TRBJ2-6; no firm D call. The CDR3 has 13 amino acids. With 7 bases removed from V and 2 bases from J, the gap between germline ends came to 6 bases. The germline V gene encodes CDR1 MNHEY and CDR2 SMNVEV (reference sequence). CDR3 sequence (DNA): TGTGCCAGCAAATGGACTGGGGCCAACGTCCTGACTTTC. It translates to CASKWTGANVLTF. Complete variable domain (other parts from reference TRBV27 and TRBJ2-6): EAQVTQNPRYLITVTGKKLTVTCSQNMNHEYMSWYRQDPGLGLRQIYYSMNVEVTDKGDVPEGYKVSRKEKRNFPLILESPSPNQTSLYFCASKWTGANVLTFGAGSRLTVL.

This chain links TRBV27 with TRBJ1-4; D is uncertain. Trimming removed 5 bases at V and 0 bases at J, with 25 bases between. The germline V gene encodes CDR1 MNHEY and CDR2 SMNVEV (reference sequence). The CDR3 covers 20 residues. CDR3 amino acids: CASSAGTYTEQTSTNEKLFF. CDR3 sequence (DNA): TGTGCCAGCAGTGCCGGTACGTATACCGAACAGACATCAACTAATGAAAAACTGTTTTTT.

This chain connects TRBV5-1 to TRBJ1-1; 7 bases agree with TRBD1. The junction had 5 bases not matched to a gene; V was cut back by 3 bases and J by 0 bases. The CDR3 covers 15 residues. From germline, CDR1 is SGHRS and CDR2 YFSETQ. CDR3 loop: CASSSGTVMNTEAFF. The CDR3, as DNA: TGCGCCAGCAGCTCAGGGACAGTTATGAACACTGAAGCTTTCTTT.

The V gene is TRBV5-1, the J gene TRBJ1-1, with TRBD1 identical over 12 bases. The CDR3 totals 15 residues. V was pared by 4 bases and J by 2 bases, with 3 bases of the junction left unmatched. Germline CDR1 SGHRS, CDR2 YFSETQ. In DNA, the CDR3 is TGCGCCAGCAGCGAAGGGACAGGGGGCAACACTGAAGCTTTCTTT. The encoded protein is CASSEGTGGNTEAFF.

This chain connects TRBV5-6 to TRBJ2-3; no clear D. There are 14 residues in the CDR3. Germline V gene sequence: CDR1 SGHDT, CDR2 YYEEEE. Trimming cost V 3 bases and J 5 bases, with 13 bases left between them. The CDR3 DNA sequence: TGTGCCAGCAGCTATGCAGGTGGTCAAGATACGCAGTATTTT. It is translated as CASSYAGGQDTQYF.

This chain uses TRBV28 with TRBJ2-1, with 9 bases that match TRBD2. In germline, CDR1 is MDHEN, CDR2 SYDVKM. The CDR3 spans 15 residues. V shed 7 bases and J 8 bases; nucleotides not matched to a gene: 12. CDR3 protein: CASTLAGELQDEQFF. The CDR3 DNA reads TGTGCCAGCACCTTAGCGGGGGAACTACAGGATGAGCAGTTCTTC.

This rearrangement joins TRBV28 to TRBJ2-2, with a tentative D call TRBD1 (6 bases). The length of the CDR3 is 16 residues. Germline CDR1 is MDHEN and CDR2 is SYDVKM. V was shortened by 5 bases and J by 1 base, with 14 bases between the two germline ends. The CDR3 is CASSRPKQGNTGELFF. CDR3 nucleotides: TGTGCCAGCAGTCGCCCAAAACAGGGGAACACCGGGGAGCTGTTTTTT.

The chain carries TRBV5-6 and TRBJ2-1; D not certain. V was clipped by 0 bases and J by 10 bases, with 5 bases between them. This CDR3 contains 11 residues. Per the germline V gene, CDR1 is SGHDT and CDR2 is YYEEEE. For the CDR3, the DNA is TGTGCCAGCAGCTTGGCTGGGGAGCAGTTCTTC. Translation gives CASSLAGEQFF.

About this clone itself: One junction end does not reproduce the germline sequence, and a read error may be involved. The chain uses TRBV6-5 and TRBJ2-7; 9 positions match TRBD1. CDR1 and CDR2 (germline): MNHEY, SVGAGI. CDR3 length: 15 amino acids. As DNA, the CDR3 is TGTGCCAGCGGTTACGGGACAGGGATTACCTACGAGCAGTACTTC. Translation gives CASGYGTGITYEQYF.

The J gene is TRBJ1-1, the V gene TRBV18; 7 bases line up with TRBD1. J was trimmed by 2 bases and V by 1 base; bases with no gene match: 4. The CDR3 loop spans 15 amino acids. Per germline, CDR1 KGHSH and CDR2 LQKENI. The CDR3 DNA is TGTGCCAGCTCACCACGGCAGGGGGGAAACACTGAAGCTTTCTTT. Translated, it gives CASSPRQGGNTEAFF. The variable domain in full, with the rest retrieved from reference TRBV18 and TRBJ1-1, is NAGVMQNPRHLVRRRGQEARLRCSPMKGHSHVYWYRQLPEEGLKFMVYLQKENIIDESGMPKERFSAEFPKEGPSILRIQQVVRGDSAAYFCASSPRQGGNTEAFFGQGTRLTVV.

This clone was detected once. In nucleotides, the CDR3 is TGTGCCAGCAGCTTAGTCGAAGCGGGAGGGATACAGTTCTTC. It is translated as CASSLVEAGGIQFF. The chain employs TRBV11-2 and TRBJ2-1, with 10 bases identical to TRBD2. CDR3 length equals 14 residues. The V and J ends lost 1 base and 13 bases, in that order; junction bases with no gene match: 7. Germline CDR1 SGHAT, CDR2 FQNNGV.